This T cell receptor beta chain was profiled in a study of regulatory T cells in long-lasting Graves disease (dated by TCRdb to the early 2020s). Background for the entire study: In the newly diagnosed Graves' disease group, patients had been taking antithyroid drugs for less than 3 months. Persistent Graves' disease patients were compared with newly diagnosed Graves' disease patients by peripheral blood TCR sequencing and RNA sequencing. The study took place in China and was registered as a clinical trial. A total of around 35 samples underwent TCR sequencing, from about 13 patients with persistent Graves' disease and about 20 patients with newly diagnosed Graves' disease.

This sample's time point label indicates: newly diagnosed GD, antithyroid drugs for less than 3 months. For both TCR sequencing and RNA sequencing, RNA was extracted from PBMCs in TRIzol. The diagnosis of Graves' disease was made according to American Thyroid Association guidelines. The patients came from an endocrinology department in Xi'an, China. Each patient gave approximately 10 milliliters of peripheral blood, collected in an EDTA anticoagulant tube. Ficoll Paque Plus density gradient separation was used to isolate PBMCs, and no further T cell sorting was performed. RNA quality was checked with an Agilent 2100 Bioanalyzer and agarose gel, and concentration with a NanoDrop 2000. Points the paper makes about the study in general: Patients with persistent disease shared more public clonotypes (around 2,500) than newly diagnosed patients did (about 1,000). The small sample size was acknowledged by the authors as a limitation that may reduce accuracy. Lower TCR Shannon entropy and fewer highly expanded clones were observed in persistent Graves' disease patients than in newly diagnosed patients, which suggested clonal expansion. Sequencing and analysis were restricted to the TCR beta chain. Preferential use of TRBV28, TRBJ1-2 and TRBJ2-5 was observed in persistent disease, whereas TRBV20-1 and TRBJ2-1 were favored in newly diagnosed disease. Only peripheral blood was studied, because thyroid tissue, the primary lesion, was inaccessible.

From its cysteine to its phenylalanine, the CDR3 spans 14 amino acids. Left in the record is the CDR3 DNA by itself, 42 bases read in frame from the first base. Taken from the germline V gene, the CDR1 and CDR2 loops are SQVTM and ANQGSEA. On this clonotype itself: Its antigen specificity is not known. A read error may explain this, as a much larger clone is one base away.

The method behind the library was multiplex PCR. The reads were generated on an Illumina HiSeq 4000. iRepertoire HTBI primers and Arm-PCR amplification of CDR3 regions were used to construct TCR beta libraries. Before sequencing, the PCR products underwent gel purification. The paper's processing steps were these. Gene usage analysis of CDR3 amino acid clonotypes relied on the 55 to 80 TRBV and 15 or so TRBJ segments identified across samples. COPE and FqMerger were used to merge the filtered high-quality paired reads into contigs. Contigs were aligned with BLAST to IMGT TRBV, TRBD and TRBJ reference genes, and CDR3 was defined per IMGT. Any clonotype with a frequency above 0.1% was counted as a highly expanded clone. Shannon entropy was used to measure repertoire diversity, and the Gini coefficient was used to measure V-J evenness. A clonotype found in more than one individual was treated as public. The public reads were run again by TCRdb, first through fastp at Q25 and then through MiXCR, and only productive beta chains were kept. Identical CDR3 protein sequences are pooled into one entry, listed with their most common genes and DNA. The V and J calls here are based on TCRdb, not the publication. Counted in this sample were about 420,000 distinct CDR3 sequences; around 15% of them appeared once. The ten largest clones represent approximately 22% of the sample.

This sample was shared with a second study, whose subject was T cells in Graves' hyperthyroidism and ophthalmopathy. As the second publication notes: Stable Graves' hyperthyroidism was defined as the absence of progression to ophthalmopathy over 18 months of follow-up. Hyperthyroidism patients were newly diagnosed, had a disease duration of under 2 months, and were aged 18 to 65 years. The study excluded patients with uncontrolled infections, other autoimmune diseases, pregnancy or lactation. Diagnoses were established on the basis of clinical symptoms, serum thyroxine and TRAb, thyroid ultrasound, and orbital computed tomography. For the first round of RT-PCR on the TCR CDR3, the HTBI primer set was used together with the Qiagen OneStep RT-PCR kit. Blood samples also contained most of the expanded thyroid clonotypes (frequency above 0.001), which suggests that blood repertoires may reflect thyroid immune responses. A 13 V-J signature model separated ophthalmopathy from stable hyperthyroidism, with 87.88% sensitivity and 81% to 82% specificity in cross-validation and 80%/75% in testing. During validation, the model predicted progression to ophthalmopathy a median of around 7 months ahead of onset, with almost 71% sensitivity and 72.22% specificity. A discovery cohort of about a hundred patients, 43 with Graves' ophthalmopathy and 57 with stable Graves' hyperthyroidism, was used to find distinguishing TCR V-J signatures. Whether ophthalmopathy could be predicted prospectively was tested in an independent validation cohort made up of 18 to 20 hyperthyroidism patients plus 17 patients who later progressed to ophthalmopathy. The approximately 97 discovery patients were randomly divided into training and test sets at a 7:3 ratio. Thyroid tissue and blood T-cell repertoires from roughly 6 Graves' hyperthyroidism patients were also compared in the study. After blood sampling, hyperthyroidism patients were treated with methimazole at a starting dose of 30 mg daily, and ophthalmopathy patients were treated with high-dose intravenous methylprednisolone. Libraries were constructed in a second round of multiplex PCR, after which size selection and purification were carried out. Libraries were sequenced paired-end with 100 bp reads on an Illumina HiSeq2000. Raw data were processed with SOAPnuke, discarding reads with adapters, uncalled bases, mean Phred below 15, or no exact constant-primer or identifier match. High-quality paired reads were merged using COPE v1.2.5, and each unique nucleotide sequence was defined as a clonotype. Clonotypes were aligned to IMGT TRBV, TRBD and TRBJ reference segments using MiTCR v1.1. Only V-J combinations with frequency above 0.0001, covering approximately 99% of repertoires, were analysed. A TCS score was defined as the ratio between F50 (clonal expansion) and ExV (chaos), using BLOSUM62-based TCRdist between CDR3 peptides within each V-J. Welch's t-statistics and random forest reduced 514 V-J features to 13, which were used in a naive Bayes classifier (R e1071). No statistical method was used to set the sample size in advance, and investigators knew the group allocation. The paper reports TCR Vbeta CDR3 sequencing of some 140 peripheral blood samples: over 40 ophthalmopathy, under 85 hyperthyroidism and approximately 17 progressor patients.

The V and J genes are TRBV29-1 and TRBJ2-3, with 7 bases in between that match TRBD2. The clonotype was recovered from a woman younger than 35 with Graves disease. Donor details come from another sample of the same person, matched by shared clones. Sample: peripheral blood mononuclear cells (PBMCs), taken at new diagnosis, from a patient treated with antithyroid drugs. The CDR3 protein: CSVVWTRVTDTRYF. The bases are TGCAGCGTTGTCTGGACTAGGGTCACAGATACGCGGTATTTT.